This TCR beta chain was recorded in a study of Graves' ophthalmopathy and Graves' hyperthyroidism. Amplified material comprised TCR beta CDR3 regions derived from RNA transcripts. A first-round RT-PCR used HTBI primers, followed by a second-round multiplex PCR. TCRdb ran MiXCR on the multiplex PCR reads and lists one entry per CDR3 protein. The sample records about 740,000 distinct CDR3 sequences, around 40% being singletons. This clonotype was seen a few times. The clonotype was recovered from an adult man with Graves' ophthalmopathy. Sequenced sample: peripheral blood.

CDR3 coding DNA: TGTGCCAGCAGTTTATCCGGTAGCAATGAAAAACTGTTTTTT. Translated: CASSLSGSNEKLFF. This chain links TRBV12-3 or TRBV12-4 with TRBJ1-4; no reliable D call. The length of the CDR3 is 14 residues. V was shortened by 2 bases and J by 5 bases, with 9 bases between the two germline ends.